This entry is about one T cell receptor (beta chain). The data stem from a study of technical replicates of blood from several donors. Germline V gene lookup returns CDR1 MNHNS and CDR2 SASEGT. The germline V and J ends were trimmed by 6 bases and 0 bases, with 11 bases remaining between them. The CDR3 is 14 amino acids. The table came from immunoSEQ multiplex PCR; TCRdb's copy has only in-frame clones and leaves some out. Of about 66,000 clones detected, 85% to 90% appear once; the ten largest clones hold 4.5% to 5%. This chain uses TRBV6-1 with TRBJ1-1; tentatively, D is TRBD1 (6 bases). The receptor comes from a human donor in good health. Some clones in this sample may be carry-over from other donors' samples. The specimen was PBMCs. CDR3 protein: CASSAQGMNTEAFF. The CDR3 DNA reads as TGTGCCAGCAGCGCACAGGGAATGAACACTGAAGCTTTCTTT.